The rows below give T cell receptor beta chains drawn from one sample of a study of beta chain features in type 1 diabetes. Only in-frame clones appear in the TCRdb table, and some are missing; sequencing was by immunoSEQ multiplex PCR. The repertoire holds hundreds of thousands of clones, roughly 15% seen once, with more than 0.02% in the top ten. Specimen: naive CD4+ T cells from blood. Receptors were obtained from a woman in her 40s in good health. The CDR3 runs from the conserved cysteine through the conserved F or W. The order of the fields is CDR3 DNA, CDR3 protein, V gene, clone size, J gene, D gene, CDR3 length. The D gene is left open where the match is weak. Size is stated for part of the rows, as once, few or many counts, or as a class when the clone is expanded.

CDR3 DNA: TGTGCCAGCAGCGCCCACGGGACTCCGAACACTGAAGCTTTCTTT
CDR3 protein: CASSAHGTPNTEAFF
V gene: TRBV9
clone size: .
J gene: TRBJ1-1
D gene: .
CDR3 length: 15

CDR3 DNA: TGTGCCAGTAGTATGGGTTCCGGCAGGTACAATGAGCAGTTCTTC
CDR3 protein: CASSMGSGRYNEQFF
V gene: TRBV19
clone size: few
J gene: TRBJ2-1
D gene: .
CDR3 length: 15

CDR3 DNA: TGTGCCAGTAGTAAGTTGCCGGGAGACGGGATGTCCCAGCATTTT
CDR3 protein: CASSKLPGDGMSQHF
V gene: TRBV19
clone size: .
J gene: TRBJ1-5
D gene: .
CDR3 length: 15

CDR3 DNA: TGTGCCAGTAGGACTTACAGGGGGAGCGGCTACACCTTC
CDR3 protein: CASRTYRGSGYTF
V gene: TRBV19
clone size: few
J gene: TRBJ1-2
D gene: TRBD1
CDR3 length: 13

CDR3 DNA: TGTGCCAGCAGCCCGGGAGCGGGGGCCGGGGATACGCAGTATTTT
CDR3 protein: CASSPGAGAGDTQYF
V gene: TRBV9
clone size: .
J gene: TRBJ2-3
D gene: TRBD2
CDR3 length: 15

CDR3 DNA: TGTGCCAGCAGACTGACAGGGACCACAGATACGCAGTATTTT
CDR3 protein: CASRLTGTTDTQYF
V gene: TRBV7-2
clone size: .
J gene: TRBJ2-3
D gene: TRBD1
CDR3 length: 14

CDR3 DNA: TGTGCCAGCAGTTACTCGTTGGGGAGCTCCTACAATGAGCAGTTCTTC
CDR3 protein: CASSYSLGSSYNEQFF
V gene: TRBV6-5
clone size: .
J gene: TRBJ2-1
D gene: .
CDR3 length: 16

CDR3 DNA: TGTGCCAGCAGCCGCAGGACAGTGGGAATTGGGACGCAGTATTTT
CDR3 protein: CASSRRTVGIGTQYF
V gene: TRBV5-6
clone size: few
J gene: TRBJ2-3
D gene: .
CDR3 length: 15

CDR3 DNA: TGCGCCAGCAGACCGATCGGGACAGATCTCTCTGGAAACACCATATATTTT
CDR3 protein: CASRPIGTDLSGNTIYF
V gene: TRBV4-1
clone size: few
J gene: TRBJ1-3
D gene: TRBD1
CDR3 length: 17

CDR3 DNA: TGTGCCAGCAGCTTGCCGACAGGGGGAGATAGCAATCAGCCCCAGCATTTT
CDR3 protein: CASSLPTGGDSNQPQHF
V gene: TRBV5-8
clone size: few
J gene: TRBJ1-5
D gene: TRBD1
CDR3 length: 17

CDR3 DNA: TGTGCCAGCAGCCAGATTAATCAGCCCCAGCATTTT
CDR3 protein: CASSQINQPQHF
V gene: TRBV7-9
clone size: .
J gene: TRBJ1-5
D gene: .
CDR3 length: 12